The rows below give T cell receptor beta chains drawn from one sample of a study of CD8 T cells in ankylosing spondylitis. Using its own MiXCR run on the 5' RACE reads, TCRdb lists one record per CDR3 protein. The sample contains around 130,000 distinct CDR3 sequences, roughly 7.3% of which appear only once. Source material: blood, either unsorted or a sorted T cell fraction (not recorded which). Receptors were obtained from a male donor with ankylosing spondylitis or in good health (not recorded which). Both conserved end residues are part of each CDR3. The order of the fields is clone size, D gene, J gene, V gene, CDR3 protein, CDR3 DNA. The D gene is left open where the match is weak. Only some rows state a clone size, as once, few, many or a class for expanded clones.

size: many
D: .
J: TRBJ2-4
V: TRBV5-1
CDR3: CASSFDPGAKNIQYF
DNA: TGCGCCAGCAGCTTTGATCCAGGGGCCAAAAACATTCAGTACTTC

size: many
D: .
J: TRBJ1-6
V: TRBV12-3/TRBV12-4
CDR3: CASRRGYSPLHF
DNA: TGTGCCAGCAGGCGAGGGTATTCACCCCTCCACTTT

size: many
D: TRBD1
J: TRBJ2-1
V: TRBV12-3/TRBV12-4
CDR3: CASSLIGTGLSWQFF
DNA: TGTGCCAGCAGTTTAATCGGGACAGGCCTTTCGTGGCAGTTCTTC

size: many
D: .
J: TRBJ1-1
V: TRBV27
CDR3: CASSDRLMAEAFF
DNA: TGTGCCAGCAGCGACAGATTAATGGCTGAAGCTTTCTTT

size: many
D: TRBD1
J: TRBJ1-5
V: TRBV20-1
CDR3: CSALDTGGPRGAQHF
DNA: TGCAGTGCTTTGGATACAGGGGGCCCTAGGGGAGCCCAGCATTTT

size: many
D: TRBD2
J: TRBJ2-3
V: TRBV5-1
CDR3: CASSLEAGATQYF
DNA: TGCGCCAGCAGCTTGGAAGCGGGGGCGACGCAGTATTTT

size: many
D: .
J: TRBJ1-1
V: TRBV18
CDR3: CASSATQGGNTEAFF
DNA: TGTGCCAGCTCGGCTACACAGGGCGGGAACACTGAAGCTTTCTTT

size: .
D: .
J: TRBJ2-5
V: TRBV12-3/TRBV12-4
CDR3: CASSLRVQTQYF
DNA: TGTGCCAGCAGCCTCCGGGTGCAGACCCAGTACTTC

size: many
D: TRBD1
J: TRBJ2-7
V: TRBV6-2/TRBV6-3
CDR3: CASSTGQPAYEQYF
DNA: TGTGCCAGCAGTACGGGACAGCCAGCCTACGAGCAGTACTTC

size: many
D: TRBD1
J: TRBJ1-1
V: TRBV20-1
CDR3: CSASSGGLPNTEAFF
DNA: TGCAGTGCTAGTTCAGGGGGGCTCCCGAACACTGAAGCTTTCTTT

size: many
D: .
J: TRBJ1-2
V: TRBV5-1
CDR3: CASTGRKSNYGYTF
DNA: TGCGCCAGTACCGGACGGAAGTCTAACTATGGCTACACCTTC

size: many
D: TRBD2
J: TRBJ2-2
V: TRBV20-1
CDR3: CSAGTSGRSGELFF
DNA: TGCAGTGCTGGGACTAGCGGGAGGTCCGGGGAGCTGTTTTTT

size: many
D: TRBD2
J: TRBJ2-5
V: TRBV6-1
CDR3: CASSGSLKETQYF
DNA: TGTGCCAGTAGCGGGAGTCTTAAGGAGACCCAGTACTTC

size: many
D: .
J: TRBJ2-2
V: TRBV5-1
CDR3: CASSLEAGVTGELFF
DNA: TGCGCCAGCAGCTTGGAGGCAGGGGTGACCGGGGAGCTGTTTTTT

size: many
D: .
J: TRBJ1-4
V: TRBV5-1
CDR3: CASSRDKREKLFF
DNA: TGCGCCAGCAGTAGAGACAAGCGGGAAAAACTGTTTTTT

size: many
D: TRBD2
J: TRBJ2-1
V: TRBV20-1
CDR3: CSTGTSGRASTYNEQFF
DNA: TGCAGTACCGGGACTAGCGGGAGGGCATCGACCTACAATGAGCAGTTCTTC